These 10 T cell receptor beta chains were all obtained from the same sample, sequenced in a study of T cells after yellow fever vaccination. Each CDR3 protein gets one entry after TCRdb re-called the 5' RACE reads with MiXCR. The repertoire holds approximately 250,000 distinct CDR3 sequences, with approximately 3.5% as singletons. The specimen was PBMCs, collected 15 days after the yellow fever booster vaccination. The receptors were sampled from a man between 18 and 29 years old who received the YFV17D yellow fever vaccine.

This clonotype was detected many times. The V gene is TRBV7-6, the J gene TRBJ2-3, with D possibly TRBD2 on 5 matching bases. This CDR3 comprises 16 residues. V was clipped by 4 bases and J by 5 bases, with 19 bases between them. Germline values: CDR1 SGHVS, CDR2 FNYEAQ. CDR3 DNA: TGTGCCAGCAGCTCGCGGCGGGCAAGATCGGGAGATACGCAGTATTTT. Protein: CASSSRRARSGDTQYF.

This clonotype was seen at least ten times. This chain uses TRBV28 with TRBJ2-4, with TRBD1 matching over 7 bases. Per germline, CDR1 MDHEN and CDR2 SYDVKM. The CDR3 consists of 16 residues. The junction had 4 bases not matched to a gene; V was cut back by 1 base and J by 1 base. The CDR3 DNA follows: TGTGCCAGCAGTTTATCCCCGACAGGGGCCAAAAACATTCAGTACTTC. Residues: CASSLSPTGAKNIQYF.

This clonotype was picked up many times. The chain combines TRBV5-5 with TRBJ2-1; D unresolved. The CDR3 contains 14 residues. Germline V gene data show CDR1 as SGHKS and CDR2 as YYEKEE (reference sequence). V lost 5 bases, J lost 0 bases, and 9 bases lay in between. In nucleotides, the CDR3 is TGTGCCAGCAGGACCTTCAGCTCCTACAATGAGCAGTTCTTC. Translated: CASRTFSSYNEQFF.

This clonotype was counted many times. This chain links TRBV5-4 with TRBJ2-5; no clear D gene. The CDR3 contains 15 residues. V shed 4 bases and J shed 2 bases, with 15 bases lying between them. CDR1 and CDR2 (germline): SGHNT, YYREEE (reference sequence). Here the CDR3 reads CASSTRNAAQETQYF. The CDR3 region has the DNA TGTGCCAGCAGCACCCGAAATGCGGCACAAGAGACCCAGTACTTC. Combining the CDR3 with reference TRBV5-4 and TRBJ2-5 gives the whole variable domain ETGVTQSPTHLIKTRGQQVTLRCSSQSGHNTVSWYQQALGQGPQFIFQYYREEENGRGNFPPRFSGLQFPNYSSELNVNALELDDSALYLCASSTRNAAQETQYFGPGTRLLVL.

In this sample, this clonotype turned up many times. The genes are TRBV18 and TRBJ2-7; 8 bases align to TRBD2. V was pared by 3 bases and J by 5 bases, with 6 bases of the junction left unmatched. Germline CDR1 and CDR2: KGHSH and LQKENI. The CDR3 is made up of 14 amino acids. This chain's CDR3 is CASSPGAGGDEQYF. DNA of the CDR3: TGTGCCAGCTCACCTGGGGCCGGGGGGGACGAGCAGTACTTC.

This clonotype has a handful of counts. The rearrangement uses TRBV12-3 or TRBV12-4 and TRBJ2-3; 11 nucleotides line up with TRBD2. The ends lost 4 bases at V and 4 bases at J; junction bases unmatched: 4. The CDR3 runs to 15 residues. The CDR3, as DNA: TGTGCCAGCAGTTATAGCGGGGGGGGCCCAGATACGCAGTATTTT. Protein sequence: CASSYSGGGPDTQYF.

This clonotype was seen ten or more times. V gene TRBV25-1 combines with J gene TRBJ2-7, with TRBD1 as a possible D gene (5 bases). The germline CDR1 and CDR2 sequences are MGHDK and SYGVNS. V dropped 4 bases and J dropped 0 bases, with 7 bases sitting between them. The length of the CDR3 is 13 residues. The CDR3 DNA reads TGTGCCAGCAGTGGGGGCATCTCCTACGAGCAGTACTTC. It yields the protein CASSGGISYEQYF.

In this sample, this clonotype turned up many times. The CDR3 region has the DNA TGTGCCAGCAGTTACTCGCAGAGCTCCTACAATGAGCAGTTCTTC. This encodes CASSYSQSSYNEQFF. The chain recombines TRBV6-5 with TRBJ2-1; D gene ambiguous. Germline V gene sequence: CDR1 MNHEY, CDR2 SVGAGI. V was clipped by 0 bases and J by 0 bases, with 6 bases between them. This CDR3 is built from 15 residues.

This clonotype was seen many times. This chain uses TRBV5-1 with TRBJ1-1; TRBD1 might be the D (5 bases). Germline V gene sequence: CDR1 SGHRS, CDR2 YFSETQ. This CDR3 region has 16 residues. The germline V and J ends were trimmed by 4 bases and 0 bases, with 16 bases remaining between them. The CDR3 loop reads CASSPWTQAMNTEAFF. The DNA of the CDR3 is TGCGCCAGCAGCCCCTGGACACAAGCTATGAACACTGAAGCTTTCTTT.

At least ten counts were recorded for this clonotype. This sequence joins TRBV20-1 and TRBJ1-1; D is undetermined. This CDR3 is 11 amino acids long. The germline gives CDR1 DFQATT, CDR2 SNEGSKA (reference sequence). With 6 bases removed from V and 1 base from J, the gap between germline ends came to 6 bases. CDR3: CSATQNTEAFF. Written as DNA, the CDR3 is TGCAGTGCAACACAGAACACTGAAGCTTTCTTT.